These 10 T cell receptor beta chains share one sample of origin, sequenced in a study of blood T cells in healthy people across ages. Through a sample-barcoded 5' primer and a J-beta primer mix, a second PCR was run for roughly 7 to 11 cycles. TCRdb called the 5' RACE reads again in MiXCR, with one record for every CDR3 protein. The sample consists of about 670,000 distinct CDR3 sequences, 40% to 45% of them appearing once. Sequenced: blood. The receptors come from a man older than 75 in good health.

This clonotype was counted between two and nine times. The V gene is TRBV9, the J gene TRBJ2-5, with 10 positions matching TRBD2. The V gene's germline CDR1 is SGDLS and CDR2 YYNGEE. This CDR3 comprises 16 residues. V dropped 3 bases and J dropped 5; count of bases not matched to a gene: 10. The CDR3 nucleotides are TGTGCCAGCAGCGACGGACTAGCGGTCGGCTGGGAGACCCAGTACTTC. This translates into CASSDGLAVGWETQYF.

Many counts were recorded for this clonotype. The chain couples TRBV6-2 or TRBV6-3 to TRBJ2-1; D not certain. The CDR3 spans 12 residues. Germline V gene data show CDR1 as MNHEY and CDR2 as SVGEGT. V gave up 6 bases and J gave up 4 bases, with 7 bases separating them. CDR3 sequence: CASSPPYNEQFF. Here the CDR3 DNA reads TGTGCCAGCAGCCCACCATACAATGAGCAGTTCTTC.

This clonotype showed up many times. V is TRBV28 and J is TRBJ2-1; TRBD2 agrees at 10 bases. Per germline, CDR1 MDHEN and CDR2 SYDVKM. V gave up 2 bases and J gave up 5 bases; unmatched junction bases: 3. The CDR3 has 15 amino acids. The CDR3 DNA is TGTGCCAGCAGTTTACTAGCGGGAGAAGACAATGAGCAGTTCTTC. It specifies CASSLLAGEDNEQFF. Looking up the rest from reference TRBV28 and TRBJ2-1 gives the full variable domain: DVKVTQSSRYLVKRTGEKVFLECVQDMDHENMFWYRQDPGLGLRLIYFSYDVKMKEKGDIPEGYSVSREKKERFSLILESASTNQTSMYLCASSLLAGEDNEQFFGPGTRLTVL.

This chain uses TRBV3-1 with TRBJ2-1; D gene unclear. The CDR3 covers 11 residues. CDR1 and CDR2 (germline): LGHDT, YNNKEL (reference sequence). Trimming stripped 2 bases from V and 13 bases from J, with 9 bases between. The CDR3: CASSQLETQFF. The DNA of the CDR3 is TGTGCCAGCAGCCAACTGGAGACCCAGTTCTTC.

This clonotype has only a few counts. V is TRBV12-3 or TRBV12-4 and J is TRBJ2-5; D may be TRBD2 (6 bases). V was clipped by 2 bases and J by 2 bases, with 21 bases between them. CDR3 size: 18 residues. The CDR3 region is CASSLTTLALALQETQYF. The CDR3 region has the DNA TGTGCCAGCAGTTTAACGACTCTAGCACTAGCATTACAAGAGACCCAGTACTTC.

In its sample, this clonotype was seen a few times. V gene TRBV20-1 combines with J gene TRBJ2-5, with a tentative D call TRBD2 (5 bases). With the DNA end fitting TRBJ2-7 better, the J assignment may be wrong. The CDR3 runs to 13 residues. CDR1 and CDR2 from the germline V gene are DFQATT and SNEGSKA (reference sequence). The CDR3 bases are TGCAGTGCTAGAGGGACTCAGGAGTACGAGCAGTACTTC. Its translation: CSARGTQEYEQYF.

This clonotype occurred a few times. J is TRBJ2-6 and V is TRBV10-3; TRBD1 matches 10 bases. The CDR3 spans 18 residues. Germline V gene lookup returns CDR1 ENHRY and CDR2 SYGVKD. V dropped 6 bases and J dropped 0; count of bases not matched to a gene: 8. For the CDR3, the DNA is TGTGCCATCAGGGCCTGGGACAGGGGAGACTCTGGGGCCAACGTCCTGACTTTC. It specifies CAIRAWDRGDSGANVLTF.

The chain couples TRBV2 to TRBJ2-3; 7 bases align to TRBD2. Germline V gene sequence: CDR1 SNHLY, CDR2 FYNNEI. V lost 3 bases to trimming and J lost 3 bases; unmatched junction nucleotides: 6. This CDR3 contains 15 residues. CDR3 bases: TGTGCCAGCAGTGAGGGGCTAGCGGAGACAGATACGCAGTATTTT. Amino acid sequence: CASSEGLAETDTQYF.

CDR3 region: CSAPSGGPSFEQYF. In DNA, the CDR3 is TGCAGTGCGCCGAGTGGGGGCCCAAGTTTCGAGCAGTACTTC. This chain links TRBV20-1 with TRBJ2-5, with a possible D match to TRBD1 (6 bases). The end of the DNA fits TRBJ2-7 better, so the J call may be wrong. This CDR3 is 14 amino acids long. CDR1 DFQATT and CDR2 SNEGSKA come from the germline V gene (reference sequence).

On this clonotype itself: A read error may explain this, as a much larger clone is one base away. This sequence joins TRBV4-3 and TRBJ2-3, with 7 bases fitting TRBD1. This CDR3 contains 15 residues. From germline, CDR1 is LGHNA and CDR2 YSLEER. The CDR3 sequence: CACRETGLRTDTQYF. The CDR3, as DNA: TGCGCCTGCAGAGAGACAGGGTTGCGCACAGATACGCAGTATTTT.